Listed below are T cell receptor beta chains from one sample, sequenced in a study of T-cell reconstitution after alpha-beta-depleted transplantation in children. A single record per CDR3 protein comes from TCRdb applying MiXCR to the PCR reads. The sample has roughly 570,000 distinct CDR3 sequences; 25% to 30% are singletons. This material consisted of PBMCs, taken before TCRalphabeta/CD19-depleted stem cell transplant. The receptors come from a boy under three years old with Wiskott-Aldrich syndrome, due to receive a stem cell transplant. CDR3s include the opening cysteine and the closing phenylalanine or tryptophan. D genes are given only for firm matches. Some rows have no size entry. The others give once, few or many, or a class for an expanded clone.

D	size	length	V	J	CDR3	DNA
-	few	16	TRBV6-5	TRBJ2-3	CASSYSGLPGPDTQYF	TGTGCCAGCAGTTACTCTGGTTTACCAGGGCCAGATACGCAGTATTTT
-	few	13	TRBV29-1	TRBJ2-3	CSVAAGSTDTQYF	TGCAGCGTTGCAGCTGGGAGCACAGATACGCAGTATTTT
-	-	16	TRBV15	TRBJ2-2	CATSKKRESYTGELFF	TGTGCCACCAGCAAGAAGAGGGAGTCCTACACCGGGGAGCTGTTTTTT
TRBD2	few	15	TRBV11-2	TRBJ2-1	CASSLVAGAGYEQFF	TGTGCCAGCAGCTTAGTAGCGGGAGCTGGGTATGAGCAGTTCTTC
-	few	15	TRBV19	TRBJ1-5	CASTTADLSNQPQHF	TGTGCCAGTACGACAGCGGACCTCAGCAATCAGCCCCAGCATTTT
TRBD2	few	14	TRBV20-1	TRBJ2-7	CSARGLALADEQYF	TGCAGTGCTAGGGGACTAGCGTTGGCCGACGAGCAGTACTTC
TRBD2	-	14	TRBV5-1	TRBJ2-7	CASSALAGGNEQYF	TGCGCCAGCAGCGCCCTAGCGGGAGGGAACGAGCAGTACTTC
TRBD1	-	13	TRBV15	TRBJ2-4	CATSGGTGMVQYF	TGTGCCACCAGCGGTGGGACAGGGATGGTTCAGTACTTC
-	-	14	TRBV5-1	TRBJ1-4	CASSWGPSGEKLFF	TGCGCCAGCAGCTGGGGTCCTTCGGGTGAAAAACTGTTTTTT
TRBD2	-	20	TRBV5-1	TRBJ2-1	CASSPLARLAGGGFGNEQFF	TGCGCCAGCAGCCCCCTCGCGCGACTAGCGGGAGGAGGGTTTGGGAATGAGCAGTTCTTC
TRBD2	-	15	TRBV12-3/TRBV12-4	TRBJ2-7	CASGTSGRALREQYF	TGTGCCAGCGGGACTAGCGGGAGGGCCCTGAGGGAGCAGTACTTC
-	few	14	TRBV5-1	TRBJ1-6	CASSLFRGNSPLHF	TGCGCCAGCAGCTTGTTCCGGGGGAATTCACCCCTCCACTTT
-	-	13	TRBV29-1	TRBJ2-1	CSVERQAGGEQFF	TGCAGCGTTGAAAGACAGGCCGGGGGTGAGCAGTTCTTC
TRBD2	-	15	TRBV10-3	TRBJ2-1	CAISDPGLEGNEQFF	TGTGCCATCAGTGACCCGGGACTAGAGGGTAATGAGCAGTTCTTC
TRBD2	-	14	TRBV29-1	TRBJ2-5	CSAASGRAKETQYF	TGCAGCGCCGCTAGCGGGAGGGCCAAAGAGACCCAGTACTTC
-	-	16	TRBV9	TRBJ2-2	CASSVTTGTNTGELFF	TGTGCCAGCAGCGTAACAACAGGGACGAACACCGGGGAGCTGTTTTTT
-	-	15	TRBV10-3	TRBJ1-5	CAISAGPRSNQPQHF	TGTGCCATCAGCGCCGGGCCACGTAGCAATCAGCCCCAGCATTTT
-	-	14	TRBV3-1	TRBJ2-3	CASSQRDGTDTQYF	TGTGCCAGCAGCCAGCGGGACGGAACAGATACGCAGTATTTT
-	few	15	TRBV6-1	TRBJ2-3	CASNQNRISTDTQYF	TGTGCCAGCAACCAAAACAGGATTTCCACAGATACGCAGTATTTT
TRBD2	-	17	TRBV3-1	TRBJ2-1	CASSQGSGVFSYNEQFF	TGTGCCAGCAGCCAGGGTAGCGGGGTATTCTCCTACAATGAGCAGTTCTTC
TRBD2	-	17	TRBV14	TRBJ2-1	CASSHTGTSVIYNEQFF	TGTGCCAGCAGCCATACCGGGACTAGCGTTATCTACAATGAGCAGTTCTTC
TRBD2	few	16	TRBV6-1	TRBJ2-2	CASHSGRAPRTGELFF	TGTGCCAGCCATAGCGGGAGGGCCCCAAGGACCGGGGAGCTGTTTTTT
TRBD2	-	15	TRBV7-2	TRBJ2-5	CASSPPGLARETQYF	TGTGCCAGCAGTCCACCGGGACTAGCGCGAGAGACCCAGTACTTC
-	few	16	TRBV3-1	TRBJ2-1	CASGRPLGSGYNEQFF	TGTGCCAGCGGTAGACCGTTGGGGTCGGGCTACAATGAGCAGTTCTTC
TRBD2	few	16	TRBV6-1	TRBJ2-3	CASKTWTSGRADTQYF	TGTGCCAGCAAGACCTGGACTAGCGGGAGAGCAGATACGCAGTATTTT
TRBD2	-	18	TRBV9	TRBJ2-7	CASSVGPVAGKLSYEQYF	TGTGCCAGCAGCGTAGGACCCGTAGCGGGGAAGCTATCCTACGAGCAGTACTTC
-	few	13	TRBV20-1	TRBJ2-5	CSARLGGQGTQYF	TGCAGTGCTAGACTCGGCGGCCAGGGGACCCAGTACTTC
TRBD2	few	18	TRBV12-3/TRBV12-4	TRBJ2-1	CASSPYDGLAGGPHEQFF	TGTGCCAGCAGTCCATATGATGGACTAGCGGGAGGGCCCCATGAGCAGTTCTTC
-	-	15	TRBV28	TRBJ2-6	CASSKQPSGANVLTF	TGTGCCAGCAGCAAACAGCCCTCTGGGGCCAACGTCCTGACTTTC
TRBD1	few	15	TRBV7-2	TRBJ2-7	CASSLVGTDDYEQYF	TGTGCCAGCAGCCTGGTTGGGACAGACGATTACGAGCAGTACTTC
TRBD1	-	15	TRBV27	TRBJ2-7	CASSFQDRGSHEQYF	TGTGCCAGCAGTTTCCAGGACAGGGGATCCCACGAGCAGTACTTC
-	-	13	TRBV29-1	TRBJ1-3	CSVAPLSGNTIYF	TGCAGCGTTGCGCCTCTCTCTGGAAACACCATATATTTT
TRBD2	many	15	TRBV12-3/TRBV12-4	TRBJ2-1	CASSFSGRAGNEQFF	TGTGCCAGCAGTTTCAGCGGGAGGGCCGGGAATGAGCAGTTCTTC
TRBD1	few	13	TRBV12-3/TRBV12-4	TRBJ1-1	CASSQTGGTEAFF	TGTGCCAGCAGCCAGACAGGGGGCACTGAAGCTTTCTTT
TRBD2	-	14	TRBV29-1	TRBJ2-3	CSAPLAGGLDTQYF	TGCAGCGCTCCTCTAGCGGGAGGACTAGATACGCAGTATTTT
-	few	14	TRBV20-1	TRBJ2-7	CSARGARAPYEQYF	TGCAGTGCTAGAGGGGCAAGGGCTCCCTACGAGCAGTACTTC
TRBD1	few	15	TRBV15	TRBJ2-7	CATSRRTGHSYEQYF	TGTGCCACCAGCAGACGGACAGGTCACTCCTACGAGCAGTACTTC
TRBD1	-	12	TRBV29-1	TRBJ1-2	CSVGDRAYGYTF	TGCAGCGTAGGAGACAGGGCCTATGGCTACACCTTC
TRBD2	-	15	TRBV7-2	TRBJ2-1	CASSYTSGNYNEQFF	TGTGCCAGCAGCTATACTAGCGGGAACTACAATGAGCAGTTCTTC
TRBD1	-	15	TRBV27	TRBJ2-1	CASRDRVRSYNEQFF	TGTGCCAGCAGGGACAGGGTTCGTTCCTACAATGAGCAGTTCTTC
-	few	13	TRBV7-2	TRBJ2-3	CASSLFRTDTQYF	TGTGCCAGCAGCTTATTTCGCACAGATACGCAGTATTTT
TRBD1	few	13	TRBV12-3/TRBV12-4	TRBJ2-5	CASRGTGGQTQYF	TGTGCCAGCAGGGGGACAGGGGGCCAGACCCAGTACTTC
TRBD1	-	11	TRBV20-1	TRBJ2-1	CSANRGNEQFF	TGCAGTGCAAACAGGGGCAATGAGCAGTTCTTC
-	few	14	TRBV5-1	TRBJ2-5	CASRINGGEETQYF	TGCGCCAGCAGAATCAATGGCGGTGAAGAGACCCAGTACTTC
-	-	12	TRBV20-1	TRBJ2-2	CSARPNTGELFF	TGCAGTGCTAGACCAAACACCGGGGAGCTGTTTTTT
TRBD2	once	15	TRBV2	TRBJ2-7	CASETGTSGRYEQYF	TGTGCCAGTGAAACCGGGACTAGCGGCCGCTACGAGCAGTACTTC
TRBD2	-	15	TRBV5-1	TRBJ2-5	CASSFGTSRRETQYF	TGCGCCAGCAGCTTCGGGACTAGCCGGCGAGAGACCCAGTACTTC
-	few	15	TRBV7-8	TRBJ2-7	CASSPGGTGRYEQYF	TGTGCCAGCAGCCCGGGAGGGACAGGGAGATACGAGCAGTACTTC
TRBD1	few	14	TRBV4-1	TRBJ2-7	CASSTQTGGSEQYF	TGCGCCAGCAGCACCCAGACAGGGGGAAGCGAGCAGTACTTC
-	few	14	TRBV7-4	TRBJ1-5	CASSVLGANQPQHF	TGTGCCAGCAGCGTTCTAGGAGCTAATCAGCCCCAGCATTTT
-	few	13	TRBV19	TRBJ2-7	CASSKTGTYEQYF	TGTGCCAGTAGTAAAACAGGGACGTACGAGCAGTACTTC
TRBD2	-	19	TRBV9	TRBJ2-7	CASSAPRTSGSVPSYEQYF	TGTGCCAGCAGCGCGCCCCGGACTAGCGGGAGTGTTCCCTCCTACGAGCAGTACTTC
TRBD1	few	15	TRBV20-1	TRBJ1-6	CSASAGQGQNSPLHF	TGCAGTGCTAGTGCCGGACAGGGGCAGAATTCACCCCTCCACTTT